This entry lists 8 T cell receptor beta chains sequenced from one sample in a study of read filtering for tumor transcriptome and immune sequencing. This library used around 400 ng RNA and molecular barcoded adaptors spanning alpha/delta and beta/gamma chains. TCRdb re-analysed the reads in MiXCR, keeping a single row per CDR3 protein. Among under 35,000 distinct CDR3 sequences listed, less than 20% were seen once. Sequenced input: a population of CD138-negative cells sorted from bone marrow. These receptors came from a donor aged 40 or over with multiple myeloma.

This clonotype has at least ten counts. The chain couples TRBV24-1 to TRBJ2-3, with a weak D call TRBD1 (5 bases). CDR1 and CDR2 from the germline V gene are KGHDR and SFDVKD. CDR3 size: 16 residues. V lost 1 base to trimming and J lost 0 bases, with 10 bases between them. In DNA form, the CDR3 reads TGTGCCACCAGTGATTTCAGGGCAACTAGCACAGATACGCAGTATTTT. Amino acid sequence: CATSDFRATSTDTQYF.

This clonotype was recorded many times. The chain has TRBV20-1 and TRBJ1-5; D ambiguous. Trimming cost V 3 bases and J 3 bases, with 9 bases left between them. Germline CDR1 and CDR2: DFQATT and SNEGSKA (reference sequence). CDR3 length: 13 residues. The CDR3 nucleotides read TGCAGTGCTAGTCGGCAGAACAATCAGCCCCAGCATTTT. Amino acids: CSASRQNNQPQHF.

This clonotype was detected many times. The J gene is TRBJ1-1, the V gene TRBV7-9; TRBD1 might be the D (5 bases). The CDR3 length is 13 residues. Germline lookup yields CDR1 SEHNR and CDR2 FQNEAQ (reference sequence). Trimming shortened V by 4 bases and J by 7 bases, and 13 bases separated the two germline ends. CDR3 residues: CASSSARDGEAFF. CDR3 nucleotide sequence: TGTGCCAGCAGCTCGGCCCGGGACGGTGAAGCTTTCTTT.

Comments on this clonotype: The junction departs from the called germline gene at one end, perhaps through a read error. The gene calls are TRBV3-1 and TRBJ2-5, with D tentatively TRBD2 (6 bases). The CDR3 runs 16 residues. Germline V lookup: CDR1 LGHDT, CDR2 YNNKEL (reference sequence). The CDR3: CASSPPLVGTQETRYF. The CDR3 DNA sequence: TGTGCCAGCAGCCCCCCCCTCGTAGGGACTCAAGAGACCCGGTACTTC.

The V gene is TRBV20-1, the J gene TRBJ2-4, with 8 positions matching TRBD2. This CDR3 contains 16 residues. Germline CDR1 is DFQATT and CDR2 is SNEGSKA (reference sequence). V was pared by 3 bases and J by 0 bases, with 7 bases of the junction left unmatched. The CDR3 region has the DNA TGCAGTGCTAGGGGTGGACTAGCCCTAGCCAAAAACATTCAGTACTTC. Translated, it gives CSARGGLALAKNIQYF.

The chain links TRBV9 to TRBJ2-5; 8 bases map to TRBD2. The germline V gene encodes CDR1 SGDLS and CDR2 YYNGEE. The CDR3 sequence is 13 residues long. The V and J ends lost 4 bases and 5 bases, in that order; junction bases with no gene match: 4. In DNA, the CDR3 is TGTGCCAGCAGCTCCCGACTAGCGGAGACCCAGTACTTC. This codes for CASSSRLAETQYF. The complete variable domain, with remaining parts taken from reference TRBV9 and TRBJ2-5, reads DSGVTQTPKHLITATGQRVTLRCSPRSGDLSVYWYQQSLDQGLQFLIQYYNGEERAKGNILERFSAQQFPDLHSELNLSSLELGDSALYFCASSSRLAETQYFGPGTRLLVL.

The table lists this clonotype with many counts. The V call is TRBV10-3, the J call TRBJ2-3; a possible D gene is TRBD2 (5 bases). This CDR3 contains 14 residues. CDR1 and CDR2 from the germline V gene are ENHRY and SYGVKD. The ends were cut back, 4 bases at V and 2 bases at J, with 10 bases in the middle. The CDR3 spells CAISGTGPTDTQYF. The DNA of the CDR3 is TGTGCCATCAGTGGGACTGGACCCACAGATACGCAGTATTTT.

This clonotype occurred many times. The chain joins TRBV7-8 to TRBJ2-3; 12 bases are shared with TRBD2. V gave up 8 bases and J gave up 6 bases; unmatched junction bases: 0. The length of the CDR3 is 12 residues. The germline CDR1 and CDR2 sequences are SGHVS and FQNEAQ. The CDR3 nucleotides are TGTGCCAGCGGGACTAGCGGGGATACGCAGTATTTT. It translates to CASGTSGDTQYF.